A selection of T cell receptor beta chains follows, all from one sample in a study of blood T cell repertoires in COVID-19. Libraries were prepared by immunoSEQ multiplex PCR; TCRdb keeps only in-frame clonotypes and omits some of them. The sample has about 400,000 clones; 87% are singletons. Sample: PBMCs or T cells enriched from blood (not recorded which). The receptor set was obtained from a man aged 35-49 years in a cohort exposed to, infected with or recovered from COVID-19 (not recorded which). Both conserved end residues are trimmed from each CDR3. The order of the fields is CDR3 protein, CDR3 length, clone size, V gene, J gene. Some rows have no size entry. The others give once, few or many, or a class for an expanded clone.

CDR3aa: ASSLNRDQPQH
len: 11
abundance: -
v_gene: TRBV12-3/TRBV12-4
j_gene: TRBJ1-5

CDR3aa: ASSQTSRPGASGNQETQY
len: 18
abundance: -
v_gene: TRBV4-1
j_gene: TRBJ2-5

CDR3aa: ASSQMAGEVEQF
len: 12
abundance: few
v_gene: TRBV7-2
j_gene: TRBJ2-1

CDR3aa: ASRTGQTYGYT
len: 11
abundance: once
v_gene: TRBV2
j_gene: TRBJ1-2

CDR3aa: ASSEGQGKDYGYT
len: 13
abundance: -
v_gene: TRBV6-1
j_gene: TRBJ1-2

CDR3aa: ASRAGTETYNEQF
len: 13
abundance: -
v_gene: TRBV5-1
j_gene: TRBJ2-1

CDR3aa: ASSLEGLYYGYT
len: 12
abundance: -
v_gene: TRBV7-8
j_gene: TRBJ1-2

CDR3aa: AWSLAEKTTQY
len: 11
abundance: -
v_gene: TRBV30
j_gene: TRBJ2-3

CDR3aa: ASSPTGGLGEQF
len: 12
abundance: once
v_gene: TRBV28
j_gene: TRBJ2-1

CDR3aa: ASGYTGEANYGYT
len: 13
abundance: -
v_gene: TRBV12-5
j_gene: TRBJ1-2

CDR3aa: ASSLVPGSDYPNEQY
len: 15
abundance: -
v_gene: TRBV27
j_gene: TRBJ2-7

CDR3aa: ASSWGGDSPLH
len: 11
abundance: -
v_gene: TRBV28
j_gene: TRBJ1-6

CDR3aa: ASSVHGQRQNTGELF
len: 15
abundance: -
v_gene: TRBV9
j_gene: TRBJ2-2

CDR3aa: ASSSMSGQAGGSPLH
len: 15
abundance: -
v_gene: TRBV18
j_gene: TRBJ1-6

CDR3aa: ASSTSGYTGELF
len: 12
abundance: -
v_gene: TRBV11-2
j_gene: TRBJ2-2

CDR3aa: AWRPAGSGNTIY
len: 12
abundance: -
v_gene: TRBV30
j_gene: TRBJ1-3

CDR3aa: SAVAGPLRF
len: 9
abundance: -
v_gene: TRBV20-1
j_gene: TRBJ2-1

CDR3aa: ASSLAGGVQETQY
len: 13
abundance: -
v_gene: TRBV5-4
j_gene: TRBJ2-5

CDR3aa: ASTTGGRASYNEQF
len: 14
abundance: -
v_gene: TRBV5-8
j_gene: TRBJ2-1

CDR3aa: ASSWGQMYNEQF
len: 12
abundance: -
v_gene: TRBV28
j_gene: TRBJ2-1

CDR3aa: AWSLRDRNTEAF
len: 12
abundance: -
v_gene: TRBV30
j_gene: TRBJ1-1

CDR3aa: ASSLVPTGSYNEQF
len: 14
abundance: once
v_gene: TRBV11-3
j_gene: TRBJ2-1

CDR3aa: ASSPGYYYEQY
len: 11
abundance: -
v_gene: TRBV18
j_gene: TRBJ2-7

CDR3aa: ASSLGDSGNTIY
len: 12
abundance: -
v_gene: TRBV5-1
j_gene: TRBJ1-3

CDR3aa: ASSVQGPAAPLH
len: 12
abundance: -
v_gene: TRBV19
j_gene: TRBJ1-6

CDR3aa: ASSLGGTSGSYEQF
len: 14
abundance: -
v_gene: TRBV28
j_gene: TRBJ2-1

CDR3aa: ASSEPMGQVNVGYT
len: 14
abundance: -
v_gene: TRBV10-1
j_gene: TRBJ1-2

CDR3aa: ASSQDSAQGPLH
len: 12
abundance: -
v_gene: TRBV3-1/TRBV3-2
j_gene: TRBJ1-6

CDR3aa: AIRSASSYEQY
len: 11
abundance: -
v_gene: TRBV10-3
j_gene: TRBJ2-7

CDR3aa: ASSDQGLVGNQPQH
len: 14
abundance: -
v_gene: TRBV2
j_gene: TRBJ1-5

CDR3aa: ASSPKWDRPGYT
len: 12
abundance: -
v_gene: TRBV5-5
j_gene: TRBJ1-2